The sequence of this T cell receptor (beta chain) was determined in a study of shared clonotypes between healthy human individuals. Looking at the study overall: Each donor had three CD4 naive, three CD4 memory, two CD8 naive and one CD8 memory plate. Regarding the study as a whole: The study found lower generation probabilities in non-shared clonotypes than in those shared by all four donors. Compared with memory subsets, naive subsets generally had larger estimated richness.

Each donor was a Caucasian adult residing in Nashville, Tennessee. The table came from immunoSEQ multiplex PCR; TCRdb's copy has only in-frame clones and leaves some out. The data hold roughly 1 million clones, with about 80% observed a single time. Trimming left V 8 bases short and J 0 bases short, with 19 bases between. The V gene's germline CDR1 is SGHVS and CDR2 FNYEAQ. This CDR3 has 16 amino acids. Of note for this clone: The target antigen is unknown.

The chain recombines TRBV7-6 with TRBJ2-5, with D perhaps TRBD1 (6 bases). The sequencing sample was made of memory CD4+ T cells sorted from blood. Subset denoted: CD45RA-negative fraction. The TCR originated in a man aged 18-30 years in good health. For the CDR3, the DNA is TGTGCCAGCTATGGGGAGCCAGGGGCATACCAAGAGACCCAGTACTTC. It encodes CASYGEPGAYQETQYF.